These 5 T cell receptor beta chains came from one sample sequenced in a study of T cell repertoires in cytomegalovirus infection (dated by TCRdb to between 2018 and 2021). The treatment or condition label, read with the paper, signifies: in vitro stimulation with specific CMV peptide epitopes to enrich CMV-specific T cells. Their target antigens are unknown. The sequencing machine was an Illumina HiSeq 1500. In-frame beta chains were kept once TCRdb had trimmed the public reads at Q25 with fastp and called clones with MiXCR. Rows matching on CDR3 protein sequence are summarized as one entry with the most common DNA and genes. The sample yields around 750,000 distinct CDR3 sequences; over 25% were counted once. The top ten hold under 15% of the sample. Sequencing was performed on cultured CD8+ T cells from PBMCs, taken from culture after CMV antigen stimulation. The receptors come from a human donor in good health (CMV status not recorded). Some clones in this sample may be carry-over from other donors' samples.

This CDR3 reads CASSLVLEDSGNTIYF. CDR3 DNA sequence: TGTGCCAGCAGTTTAGTTCTGGAGGACTCTGGAAACACCATATATTTT. The gene calls are TRBV28 and TRBJ1-3; D gene ambiguous. From germline, CDR1 is MDHEN and CDR2 SYDVKM. V lost 2 bases and J 0 bases, leaving 11 bases between the germline ends. The CDR3 covers 16 residues.

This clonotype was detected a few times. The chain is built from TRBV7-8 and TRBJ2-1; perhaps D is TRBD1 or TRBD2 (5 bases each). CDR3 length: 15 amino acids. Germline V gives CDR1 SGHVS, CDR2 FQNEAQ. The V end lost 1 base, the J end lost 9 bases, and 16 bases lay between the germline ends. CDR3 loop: CASSLVDTMRVEQFF. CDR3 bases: TGTGCCAGCAGCTTAGTGGACACGATGAGGGTTGAGCAGTTCTTC. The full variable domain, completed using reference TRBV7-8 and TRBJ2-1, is GAGVSQSPRYKVAKRGQDVALRCDPISGHVSLFWYQQALGQGPEFLTYFQNEAQLDKSGLPSDRFFAERPEGSVSTLKIQRTQQEDSAVYLCASSLVDTMRVEQFFGPGTRLTVL.

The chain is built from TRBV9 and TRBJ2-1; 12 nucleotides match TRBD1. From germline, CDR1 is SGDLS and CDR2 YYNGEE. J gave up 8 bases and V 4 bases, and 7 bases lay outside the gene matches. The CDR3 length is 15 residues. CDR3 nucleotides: TGTGCCAGCAGCCTAGAGGGGACAGGGGGCGATGAGCAGTTCTTC. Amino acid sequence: CASSLEGTGGDEQFF.

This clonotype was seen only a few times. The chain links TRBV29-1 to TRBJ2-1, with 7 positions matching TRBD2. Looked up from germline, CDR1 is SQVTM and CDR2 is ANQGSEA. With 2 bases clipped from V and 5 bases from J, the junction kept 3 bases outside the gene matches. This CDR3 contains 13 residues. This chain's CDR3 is CSVEQRGDNEQFF. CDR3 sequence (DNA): TGCAGCGTTGAACAGCGGGGAGACAATGAGCAGTTCTTC.

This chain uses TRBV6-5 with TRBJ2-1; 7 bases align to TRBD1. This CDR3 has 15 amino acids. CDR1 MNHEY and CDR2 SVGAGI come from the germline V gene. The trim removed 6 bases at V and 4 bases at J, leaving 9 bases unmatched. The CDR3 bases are TGTGCCAGCAGCCGGGACAGCTGGGGGTACAATGAGCAGTTCTTC. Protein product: CASSRDSWGYNEQFF.